A single sample gave rise to the 10 T cell receptor beta chains below, sequenced in a study of blood T cell repertoires in COVID-19 (TCRdb year 2020). The method was the immunoSEQ multiplex PCR assay. The source is immuneACCESS, and TCRdb retained only in-frame sequences with V and J called. Part of the clones is not carried over; for the studies checked, unresolved V genes explain less than half of this, and the remainder is unexplained. Here the sample has 65,000 to 90,000 clones; around four fifths occur a single time. The ten largest clones represent 2.5% to 3% of the sample. The sample comprised peripheral blood. The receptors come from a man older than 75 with active or convalescent COVID-19.

This chain connects TRBV2 to TRBJ1-2; D may be TRBD1 (5 bases). Trimming took off 7 bases at V and 0 bases at J, with 15 bases between the two ends. The germline V gene encodes CDR1 SNHLY and CDR2 FYNNEI. This CDR3 is 15 amino acids long. This chain's CDR3 is CASTQARTSNYGYTF. The CDR3 DNA sequence: TGTGCCAGCACCCAAGCGCGGACATCTAACTATGGCTACACCTTC.

The chain recombines TRBV10-2 with TRBJ2-2, with 13 bases fitting TRBD2. J lost 7 bases, V lost 7 bases, and 9 bases had no gene match. The V gene's germline CDR1 is WSHSY and CDR2 SAAADI. This CDR3 is built from 16 residues. The CDR3 nucleotides are TGCGCCAGCACCATGACTAGCGGGGGGATCGGCGGGGAGCTGTTTTTT. Translating gives CASTMTSGGIGGELFF.

This clone has a handful of counts. The chain uses TRBV4-1 and TRBJ2-3; D ambiguous. V was trimmed by 4 bases and J by 5 bases, leaving 10 bases between them. CDR1 and CDR2 (germline): MGHRA, YSYEKL. This CDR3 is built from 13 residues. This CDR3 is CASSPRTGDTQYF. As DNA, the CDR3 is TGCGCCAGCAGCCCCCGAACCGGAGATACGCAGTATTTT.

The chain links TRBV5-1 to TRBJ2-1, with 13 nucleotides matching TRBD2. V trimming: 2 bases; J trimming: 7 bases; junction bases outside the gene matches: 3. The CDR3 is made up of 15 amino acids. CDR1 is SGHRS and CDR2 is YFSETQ in the germline V gene. CDR3 region: CASSFGLAGENEQFF. CDR3 coding DNA: TGCGCCAGCAGCTTTGGACTAGCGGGAGAGAATGAGCAGTTCTTC. The complete variable domain, with remaining parts taken from reference TRBV5-1 and TRBJ2-1, reads KAGVTQTPRYLIKTRGQQVTLSCSPISGHRSVSWYQQTPGQGLQFLFEYFSETQRNKGNFPGRFSGRQFSNSRSEMNVSTLELGDSALYLCASSFGLAGENEQFFGPGTRLTVL.

The chain carries TRBV6-1 and TRBJ2-1; D not certain. The V and J ends lost 1 base and 8 bases respectively, with 6 bases between them. Germline V gene data show CDR1 as MNHNS and CDR2 as SASEGT. This CDR3 contains 12 residues. Here the CDR3 reads CASSEGVHEQFF. Here the CDR3 DNA reads TGTGCCAGCAGTGAAGGAGTTCATGAGCAGTTCTTC.

Written as DNA, the CDR3 is TGTGCCAGCAGCGTAGGGTCAGGTGCCCAGTACTTC. It yields the protein CASSVGSGAQYF. This chain connects TRBV9 to TRBJ2-5, with D uncertain. The germline V gene has CDR1 SGDLS and CDR2 YYNGEE. This CDR3 has 12 residues. V was clipped by 0 bases and J by 9 bases, with 9 bases between them.

The chain is built from TRBV11-2 and TRBJ2-7; 9 bases line up with TRBD1. The trim removed 4 bases at V and 3 bases at J, leaving 7 bases unmatched. Germline V gene lookup returns CDR1 SGHAT and CDR2 FQNNGV. The length of the CDR3 is 15 residues. The CDR3 loop is CASSYGQGRVYEQYF. CDR3 in DNA: TGTGCCAGCAGCTATGGACAGGGGAGGGTCTACGAGCAGTACTTC. The full variable domain, its missing parts supplied by reference TRBV11-2 and TRBJ2-7, is EAGVAQSPRYKIIEKRQSVAFWCNPISGHATLYWYQQILGQGPKLLIQFQNNGVVDDSQLPKDRFSAERLKGVDSTLKIQPAKLEDSAVYLCASSYGQGRVYEQYFGPGTRLTVT.

The chain is built from TRBV6-5 and TRBJ1-2; 7 bases are shared with TRBD1. From germline, CDR1 is MNHEY and CDR2 SVGAGI. The junction had 9 bases not matched to a gene; V was cut back by 6 bases and J by 2 bases. The CDR3 totals 15 residues. CDR3 sequence: CASRNTGARNYGYTF. The DNA of the CDR3 is TGTGCCAGCAGGAATACAGGGGCTAGGAACTATGGCTACACCTTC.

The rearrangement links TRBV27 to TRBJ1-2, with 7 nucleotides matching TRBD1. Germline CDR1 and CDR2: MNHEY and SMNVEV (reference sequence). J was trimmed by 4 bases and V by 6 bases; bases with no gene match: 8. The CDR3 covers 14 residues. CDR3 region: CASSPRSGGYGYTF. The CDR3 DNA reads as TGTGCCAGCAGCCCGAGGTCAGGGGGCTATGGCTACACCTTC.

The J gene is TRBJ1-1, the V gene TRBV5-6, with a weak D call TRBD1 (6 bases). The CDR3 is 12 amino acids. Germline lookup yields CDR1 SGHDT and CDR2 YYEEEE. Trimming shortened V by 4 bases and J by 8 bases, and 12 bases separated the two germline ends. The chain's CDR3 is CASSRTDQEAFF. The CDR3 nucleotides are TGTGCCAGCAGCCGGACAGATCAGGAAGCTTTCTTT. Full variable domain (remainder filled in from reference TRBV5-6 and TRBJ1-1): DAGVTQSPTHLIKTRGQQVTLRCSPKSGHDTVSWYQQALGQGPQFIFQYYEEEERQRGNFPDRFSGHQFPNYSSELNVNALLLGDSALYLCASSRTDQEAFFGQGTRLTVV.